This record covers a single TCR beta chain. As yet, its antigen is unknown. This entry is derived from a study of cytomegalovirus exposure and HLA in healthy donors. Study results and limitations: The number of N-insertions in an Asian-associated ancestry cluster was reportedly below the roughly 620-donor mean in a later analysis.

Unrecorded immune exposures were likely, despite nominal health at sampling. PCR employed 60 Vbeta and 13 Jbeta primers. The protocol was immunoSEQ multiplex PCR, while the TCRdb copy is restricted to in-frame clones and leaves out a portion. The sample has roughly 160,000 clones; 82% are singletons. The V gene's germline CDR1 is SQVTM and CDR2 ANQGSEA. The CDR3 has 13 amino acids. With 4 bases clipped from V and 0 bases from J, the junction kept 0 bases outside the gene matches. Material: PBMCs. The chain joins TRBV29-1 to TRBJ2-5; 9 nucleotides match TRBD2. The receptor comes from a male donor in good health and CMV-seropositive. The CDR3: CSVGLADQETQYF. The CDR3 nucleotides are TGCAGCGTTGGACTAGCGGACCAAGAGACCCAGTACTTC.